This T cell receptor (beta chain) was recorded in a study of blood T cell repertoires in COVID-19. At the level of the study: Sites across the United States, Italy and Spain contributed samples from acute and convalescent COVID-19. PBMCs, B-cell-depleted T cells, or T cells were the source of the cDNA or gDNA that made up the material.

Clones were sequenced by immunoSEQ multiplex PCR, and TCRdb holds only the in-frame ones, with some missing. The profile shows roughly 200,000 clones, about four fifths of them singletons. This CDR3 is 15 amino acids long. Germline V gene lookup returns CDR1 SGHTA and CDR2 FQGNSA. Unmatched junction bases numbered 8, after V lost 5 bases and J lost 1 base. Participants were aged about 18 to 100 years from more than 20 US areas. Assignments of participants to cohorts depended upon their own reported clinical history. The TCR comes from a man aged 35-49 years who had recovered from COVID-19. The chain has TRBV7-2 and TRBJ2-7, with 7 bases fitting TRBD1. The source material was PBMCs or T cells enriched from blood (not recorded which). The CDR3 region has the DNA TGTGCCAGCAGCCTATACAGGGGACCTTCCTACGAGCAGTACTTC. This encodes CASSLYRGPSYEQYF.